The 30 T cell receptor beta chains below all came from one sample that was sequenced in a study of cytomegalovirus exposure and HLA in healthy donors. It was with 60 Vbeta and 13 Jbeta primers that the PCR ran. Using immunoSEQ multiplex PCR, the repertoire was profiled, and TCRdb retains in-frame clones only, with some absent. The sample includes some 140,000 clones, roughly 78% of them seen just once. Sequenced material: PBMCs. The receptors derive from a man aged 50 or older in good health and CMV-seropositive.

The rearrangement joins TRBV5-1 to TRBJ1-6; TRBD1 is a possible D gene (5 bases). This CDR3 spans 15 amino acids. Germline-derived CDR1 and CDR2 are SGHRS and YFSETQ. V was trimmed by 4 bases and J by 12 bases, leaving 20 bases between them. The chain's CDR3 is CASSNRDGGRGPLHF. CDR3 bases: TGCGCCAGCAGCAACCGGGACGGGGGTAGGGGACCCCTCCACTTT.

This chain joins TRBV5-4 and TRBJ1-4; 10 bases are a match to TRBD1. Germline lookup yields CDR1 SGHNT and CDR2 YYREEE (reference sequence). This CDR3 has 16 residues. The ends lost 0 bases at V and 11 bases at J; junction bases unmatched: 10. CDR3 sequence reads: CASSLGQGALQRKLFF. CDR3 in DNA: TGTGCCAGCAGCTTGGGACAGGGGGCACTCCAGCGGAAACTGTTTTTT.

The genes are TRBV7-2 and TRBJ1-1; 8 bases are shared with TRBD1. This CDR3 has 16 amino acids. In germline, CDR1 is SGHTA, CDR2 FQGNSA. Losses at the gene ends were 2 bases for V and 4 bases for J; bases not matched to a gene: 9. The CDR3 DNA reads TGTGCCAGCAGCTTACATGTAGGGACAGGCTCCACTGAAGCTTTCTTT. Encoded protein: CASSLHVGTGSTEAFF.

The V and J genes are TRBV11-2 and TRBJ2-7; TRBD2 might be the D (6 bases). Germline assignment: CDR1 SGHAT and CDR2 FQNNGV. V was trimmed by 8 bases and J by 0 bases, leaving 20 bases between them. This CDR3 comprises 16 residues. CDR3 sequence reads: CASSIGGYSTSYEQYF. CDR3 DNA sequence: TGTGCCAGCTCCATAGGAGGGTACAGCACCTCCTACGAGCAGTACTTC.

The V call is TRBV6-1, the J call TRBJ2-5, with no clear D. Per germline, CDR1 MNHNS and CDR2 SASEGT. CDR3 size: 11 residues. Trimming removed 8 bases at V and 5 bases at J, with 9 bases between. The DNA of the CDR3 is TGTGCCAGCCGTACCCGGGAGACCCAGTACTTC. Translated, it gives CASRTRETQYF.

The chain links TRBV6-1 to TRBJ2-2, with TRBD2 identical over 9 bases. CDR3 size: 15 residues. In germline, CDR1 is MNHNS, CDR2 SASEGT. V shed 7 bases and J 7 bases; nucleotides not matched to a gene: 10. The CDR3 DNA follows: TGTGCCAGCATCGTGGAGCGGGGGGCCGGCGGGGAGCTGTTTTTT. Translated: CASIVERGAGGELFF.

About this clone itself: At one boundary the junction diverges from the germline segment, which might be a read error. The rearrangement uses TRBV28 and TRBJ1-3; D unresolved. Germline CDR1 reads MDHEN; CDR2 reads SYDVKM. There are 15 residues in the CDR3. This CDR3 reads CASSLTAPSGNTIYF. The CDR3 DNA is TGTGCCAGTAGTTTAACTGCTCCCTCTGGAAACACCATATATTTT.

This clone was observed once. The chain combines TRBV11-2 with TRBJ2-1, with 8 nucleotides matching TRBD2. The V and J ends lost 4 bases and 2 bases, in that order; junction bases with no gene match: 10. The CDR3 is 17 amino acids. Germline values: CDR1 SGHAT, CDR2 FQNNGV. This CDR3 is CASSSSGSSGTYNEQFF. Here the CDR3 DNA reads TGTGCCAGCAGCTCCTCGGGGAGTAGCGGGACCTACAATGAGCAGTTCTTC.

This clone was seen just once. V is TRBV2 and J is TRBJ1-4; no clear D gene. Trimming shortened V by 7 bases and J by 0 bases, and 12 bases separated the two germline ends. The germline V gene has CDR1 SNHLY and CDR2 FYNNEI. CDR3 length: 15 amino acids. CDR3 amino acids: CASTPTGTTNEKLFF. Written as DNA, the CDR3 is TGTGCCAGCACTCCGACGGGTACAACTAATGAAAAACTGTTTTTT. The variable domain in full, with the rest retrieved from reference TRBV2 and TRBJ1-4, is EPEVTQTPSHQVTQMGQEVILRCVPISNHLYFYWYRQILGQKVEFLVSFYNNEISEKSEIFDDQFSVERPDGSNFTLKIRSTKLEDSAMYFCASTPTGTTNEKLFFGSGTQLSVL.

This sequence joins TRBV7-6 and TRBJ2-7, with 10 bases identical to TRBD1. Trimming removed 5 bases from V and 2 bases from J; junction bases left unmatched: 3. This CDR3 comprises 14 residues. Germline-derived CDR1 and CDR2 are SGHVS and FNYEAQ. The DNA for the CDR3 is TGTGCCAGCAGCAGGGACAGGGGCCCCTACGAGCAGTACTTC. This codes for CASSRDRGPYEQYF.

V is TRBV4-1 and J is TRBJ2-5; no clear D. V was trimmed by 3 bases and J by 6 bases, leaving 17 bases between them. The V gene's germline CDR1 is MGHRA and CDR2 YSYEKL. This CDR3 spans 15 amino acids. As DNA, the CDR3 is TGCGCCAGCAGCCACGAATTCGGTCAGGTCAAGACCCAGTACTTC. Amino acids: CASSHEFGQVKTQYF.

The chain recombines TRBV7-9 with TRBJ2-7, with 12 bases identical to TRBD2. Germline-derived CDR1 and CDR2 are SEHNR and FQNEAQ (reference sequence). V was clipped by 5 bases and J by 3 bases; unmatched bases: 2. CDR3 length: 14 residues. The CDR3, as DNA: TGTGCCAGCAGCACTAGCGGGGGGAACTACGAGCAGTACTTC. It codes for CASSTSGGNYEQYF. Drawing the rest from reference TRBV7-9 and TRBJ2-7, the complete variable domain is DTGVSQNPRHKITKRGQNVTFRCDPISEHNRLYWYRQTLGQGPEFLTYFQNEAQLEKSRLLSDRFSAERPKGSFSTLEIQRTEQGDSAMYLCASSTSGGNYEQYFGPGTRLTVT.

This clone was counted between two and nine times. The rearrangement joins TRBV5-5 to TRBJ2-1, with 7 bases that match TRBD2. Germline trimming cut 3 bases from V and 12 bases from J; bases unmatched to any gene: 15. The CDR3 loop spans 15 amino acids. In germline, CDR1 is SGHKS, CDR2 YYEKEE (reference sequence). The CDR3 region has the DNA TGTGCCAGCAGCTCGCCCAGCGGGGAGGGAGGAGGGCAGTTCTTC. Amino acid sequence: CASSSPSGEGGGQFF.

The DNA for the CDR3 is TGTGCCAGCAGCCAATGGGACAGGACAGGCGAAAAACTGTTTTTT. It yields the protein CASSQWDRTGEKLFF. V is TRBV9 and J is TRBJ1-4; 8 nucleotides align to TRBD1. The length of the CDR3 is 15 residues. CDR1 is SGDLS and CDR2 is YYNGEE in the germline V gene. V lost 4 bases, J lost 8 bases, and 10 bases stayed unmatched. The entire variable domain, with the rest obtained from reference TRBV9 and TRBJ1-4, is as follows: DSGVTQTPKHLITATGQRVTLRCSPRSGDLSVYWYQQSLDQGLQFLIQYYNGEERAKGNILERFSAQQFPDLHSELNLSSLELGDSALYFCASSQWDRTGEKLFFGSGTQLSVL.

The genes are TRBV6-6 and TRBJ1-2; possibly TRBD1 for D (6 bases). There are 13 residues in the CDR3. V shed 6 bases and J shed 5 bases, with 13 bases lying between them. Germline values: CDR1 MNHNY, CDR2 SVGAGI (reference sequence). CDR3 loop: CASRDSGEYGYTF. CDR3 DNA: TGTGCCAGCAGGGACTCAGGGGAGTATGGCTACACCTTC.

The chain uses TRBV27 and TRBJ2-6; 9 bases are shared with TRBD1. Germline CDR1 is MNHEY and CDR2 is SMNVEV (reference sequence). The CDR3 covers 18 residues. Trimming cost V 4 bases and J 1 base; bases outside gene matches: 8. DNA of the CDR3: TGTGCCAGCAGTTCCAACCGGGACAGGGCATCTGGGGCCAACGTCCTGACTTTC. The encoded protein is CASSSNRDRASGANVLTF.

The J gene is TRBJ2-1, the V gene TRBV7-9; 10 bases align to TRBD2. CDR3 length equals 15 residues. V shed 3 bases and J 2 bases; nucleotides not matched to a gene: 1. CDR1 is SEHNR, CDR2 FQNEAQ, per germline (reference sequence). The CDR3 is CASSFTSGAYNEQFF. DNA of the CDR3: TGTGCCAGCAGCTTTACTAGCGGGGCCTACAATGAGCAGTTCTTC.

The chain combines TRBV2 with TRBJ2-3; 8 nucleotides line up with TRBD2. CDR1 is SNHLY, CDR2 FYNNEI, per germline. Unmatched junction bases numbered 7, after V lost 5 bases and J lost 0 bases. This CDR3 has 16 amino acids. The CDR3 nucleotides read TGTGCCAGCAGTCCCCGGGCTAGCGGGAGCACAGATACGCAGTATTTT. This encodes CASSPRASGSTDTQYF.

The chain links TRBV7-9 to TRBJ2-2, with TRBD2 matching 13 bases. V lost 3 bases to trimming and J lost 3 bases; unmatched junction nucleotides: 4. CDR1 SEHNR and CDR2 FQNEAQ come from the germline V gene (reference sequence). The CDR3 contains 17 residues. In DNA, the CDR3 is TGTGCCAGCAGCTTTGGACTAGCGGGGGTCCACACCGGGGAGCTGTTTTTT. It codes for CASSFGLAGVHTGELFF.

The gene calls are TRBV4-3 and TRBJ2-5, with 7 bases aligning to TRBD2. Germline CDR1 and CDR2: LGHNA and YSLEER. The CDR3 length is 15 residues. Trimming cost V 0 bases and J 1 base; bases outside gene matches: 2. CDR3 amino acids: CASSQEGRAQETQYF. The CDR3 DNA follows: TGCGCCAGCAGCCAAGAGGGGAGGGCCCAAGAGACCCAGTACTTC.

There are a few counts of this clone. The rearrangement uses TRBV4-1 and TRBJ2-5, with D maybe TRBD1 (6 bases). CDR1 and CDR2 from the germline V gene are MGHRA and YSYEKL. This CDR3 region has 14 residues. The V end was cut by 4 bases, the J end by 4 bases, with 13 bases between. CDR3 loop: CASSPQDRRETQYF. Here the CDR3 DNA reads TGCGCCAGCAGCCCCCAGGACAGACGAGAGACCCAGTACTTC.

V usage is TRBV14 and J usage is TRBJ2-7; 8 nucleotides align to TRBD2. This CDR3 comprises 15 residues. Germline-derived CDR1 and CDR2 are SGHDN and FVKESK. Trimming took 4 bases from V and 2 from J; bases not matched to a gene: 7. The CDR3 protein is CASSRQDSGAYEQYF. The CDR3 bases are TGTGCCAGCAGCCGCCAAGATAGCGGGGCCTACGAGCAGTACTTC.

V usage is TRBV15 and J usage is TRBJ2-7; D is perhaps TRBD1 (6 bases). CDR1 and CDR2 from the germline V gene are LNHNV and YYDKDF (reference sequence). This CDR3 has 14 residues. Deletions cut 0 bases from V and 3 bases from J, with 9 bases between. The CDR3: CATSRETGNYEQYF. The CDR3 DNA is TGTGCCACCAGCAGAGAAACAGGGAACTACGAGCAGTACTTC.

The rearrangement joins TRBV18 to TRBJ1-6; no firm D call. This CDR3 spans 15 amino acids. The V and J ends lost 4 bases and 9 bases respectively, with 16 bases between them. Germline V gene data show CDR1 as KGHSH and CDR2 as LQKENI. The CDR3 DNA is TGTGCCAGCTCACGCGACGACACGGGGTCTTCACCCCTCCACTTT. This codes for CASSRDDTGSSPLHF.

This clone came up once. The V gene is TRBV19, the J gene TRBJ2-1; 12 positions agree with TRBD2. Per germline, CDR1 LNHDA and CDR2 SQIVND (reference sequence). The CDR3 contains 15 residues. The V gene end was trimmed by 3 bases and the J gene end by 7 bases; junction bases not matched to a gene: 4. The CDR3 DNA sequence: TGTGCCAGTAGTATGGGCCTAGCGGGAGGGAATGAGCAGTTCTTC. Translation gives CASSMGLAGGNEQFF.

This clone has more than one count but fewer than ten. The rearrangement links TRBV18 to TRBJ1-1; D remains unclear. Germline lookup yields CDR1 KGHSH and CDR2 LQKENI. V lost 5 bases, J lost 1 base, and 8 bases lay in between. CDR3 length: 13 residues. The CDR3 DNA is TGTGCCAGCTCAACCGCACAGAACACTGAAGCTTTCTTT. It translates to CASSTAQNTEAFF.

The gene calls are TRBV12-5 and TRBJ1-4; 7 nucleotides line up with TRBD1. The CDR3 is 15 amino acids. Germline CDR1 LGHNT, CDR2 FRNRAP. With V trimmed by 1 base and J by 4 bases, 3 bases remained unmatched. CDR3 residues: CASGLGTGDNEKLFF. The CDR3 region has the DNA TGTGCTAGTGGTTTGGGGACAGGAGATAATGAAAAACTGTTTTTT.

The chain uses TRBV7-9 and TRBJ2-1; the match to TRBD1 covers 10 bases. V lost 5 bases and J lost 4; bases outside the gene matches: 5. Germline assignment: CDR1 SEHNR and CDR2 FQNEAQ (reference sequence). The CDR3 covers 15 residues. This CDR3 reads CASSKGQGVYNEQFF. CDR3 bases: TGTGCCAGCAGCAAAGGACAGGGGGTTTACAATGAGCAGTTCTTC.

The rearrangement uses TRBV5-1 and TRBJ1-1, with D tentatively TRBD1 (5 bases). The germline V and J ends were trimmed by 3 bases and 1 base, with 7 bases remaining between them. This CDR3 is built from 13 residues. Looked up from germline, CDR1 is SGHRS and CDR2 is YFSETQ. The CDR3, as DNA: TGCGCCAGCAGCTCAACAGGGAACACTGAAGCTTTCTTT. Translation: CASSSTGNTEAFF.

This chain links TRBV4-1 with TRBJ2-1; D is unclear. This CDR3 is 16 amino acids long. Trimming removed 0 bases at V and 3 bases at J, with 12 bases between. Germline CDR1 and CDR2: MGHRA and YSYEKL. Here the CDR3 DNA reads TGCGCCAGCAGCCAAGACCCGCTAAGCTTCTACAATGAGCAGTTCTTC. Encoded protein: CASSQDPLSFYNEQFF.